This TCR beta chain was recorded in a study of glioma-infiltrating T cells after dendritic cell vaccination. Study-wide results and caveats: TCR clonality showed no direct relationship with survival.

V shed 6 bases and J 9 bases; nucleotides not matched to a gene: 2. The germline CDR1 and CDR2 sequences are SQVTM and ANQGSEA. CDR3 length: 12 residues. This clone was detected only once. The antigen is not known. No glioblastoma patient carried an isocitrate dehydrogenase mutation. The repertoire was sequenced with immunoSEQ multiplex PCR; TCRdb's copy has only in-frame clones and lacks some. This sample yields about 92,000 clones, of which approximately 84% are seen a single time; more than 15% belongs to the top ten. V usage is TRBV29-1 and J usage is TRBJ2-1; 13 bases fit TRBD2. The clonotype comes from a human donor with glioblastoma. The sample here was blood, taken before dendritic cell vaccination. The DNA for the CDR3 is TGCAGCGTAAGACTAGCGGGAGGTGAGCAGTTCTTC. Its protein product is CSVRLAGGEQFF.